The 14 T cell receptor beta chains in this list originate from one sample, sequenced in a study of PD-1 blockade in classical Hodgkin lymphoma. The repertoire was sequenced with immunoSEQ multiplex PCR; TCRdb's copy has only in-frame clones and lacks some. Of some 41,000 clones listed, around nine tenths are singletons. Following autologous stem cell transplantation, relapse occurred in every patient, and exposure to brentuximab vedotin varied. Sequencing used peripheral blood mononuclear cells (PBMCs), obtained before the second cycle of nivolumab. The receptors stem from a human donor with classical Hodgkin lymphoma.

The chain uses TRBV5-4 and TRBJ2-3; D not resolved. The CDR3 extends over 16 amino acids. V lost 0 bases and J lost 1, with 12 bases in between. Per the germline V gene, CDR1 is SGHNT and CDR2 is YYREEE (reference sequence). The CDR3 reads CASSLGILEGTDTQYF. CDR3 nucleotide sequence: TGTGCCAGCAGCTTGGGCATCCTCGAGGGCACAGATACGCAGTATTTT. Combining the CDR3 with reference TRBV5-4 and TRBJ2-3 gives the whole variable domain ETGVTQSPTHLIKTRGQQVTLRCSSQSGHNTVSWYQQALGQGPQFIFQYYREEENGRGNFPPRFSGLQFPNYSSELNVNALELDDSALYLCASSLGILEGTDTQYFGPGTRLTVL.

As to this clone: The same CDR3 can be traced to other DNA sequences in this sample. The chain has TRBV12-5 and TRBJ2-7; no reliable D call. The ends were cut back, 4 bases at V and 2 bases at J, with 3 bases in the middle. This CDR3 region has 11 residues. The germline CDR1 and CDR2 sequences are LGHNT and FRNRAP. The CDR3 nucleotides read TGTGCTAGTGGTTCCGCCTACGAGCAGTACTTC. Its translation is CASGSAYEQYF.

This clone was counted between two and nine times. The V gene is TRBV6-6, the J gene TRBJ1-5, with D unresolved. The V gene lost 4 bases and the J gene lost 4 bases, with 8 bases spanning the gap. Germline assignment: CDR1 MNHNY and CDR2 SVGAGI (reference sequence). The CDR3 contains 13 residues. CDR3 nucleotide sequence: TGTGCCAGCAGTTTTACAGATAATCAGCCCCAGCATTTT. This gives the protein CASSFTDNQPQHF.

In nucleotides, the CDR3 is TGCGCCAGCAGCTTTACTAGCGGAGCCCAAGAGACCCAGTACTTC. Translated, it gives CASSFTSGAQETQYF. The rearrangement uses TRBV5-1 and TRBJ2-5, with 8 bases lining up with TRBD2. There are 15 residues in the CDR3. The V segment lost 2 bases and the J segment 1 base; nucleotides outside the gene matches: 4. Germline V gene data show CDR1 as SGHRS and CDR2 as YFSETQ.

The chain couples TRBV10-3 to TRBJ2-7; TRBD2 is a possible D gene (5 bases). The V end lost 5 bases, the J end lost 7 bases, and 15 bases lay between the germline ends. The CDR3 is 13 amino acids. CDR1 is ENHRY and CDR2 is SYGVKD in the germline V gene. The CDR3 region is CAISPVSTGEQYF. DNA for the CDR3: TGTGCCATCAGTCCTGTCTCGACGGGGGAGCAGTACTTC.

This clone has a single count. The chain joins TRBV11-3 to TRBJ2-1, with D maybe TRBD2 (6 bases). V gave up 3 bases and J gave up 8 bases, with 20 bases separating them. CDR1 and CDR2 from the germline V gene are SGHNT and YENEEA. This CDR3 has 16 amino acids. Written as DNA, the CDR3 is TGTGCCAGCAGCTTTCTTTTTTTCATGGGAGGCGATGAGCAGTTCTTC. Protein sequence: CASSFLFFMGGDEQFF. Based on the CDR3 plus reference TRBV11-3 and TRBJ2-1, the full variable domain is EAGVVQSPRYKIIEKKQPVAFWCNPISGHNTLYWYLQNLGQGPELLIRYENEEAVDDSQLPKDRFSAERLKGVDSTLKIQPAELGDSAVYLCASSFLFFMGGDEQFFGPGTRLTVL.

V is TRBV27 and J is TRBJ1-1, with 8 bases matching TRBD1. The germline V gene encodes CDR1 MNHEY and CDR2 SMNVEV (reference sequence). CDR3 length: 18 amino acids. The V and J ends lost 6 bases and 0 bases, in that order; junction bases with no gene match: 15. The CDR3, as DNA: TGTGCCAGCAGACCCTGGACAGGGAGGACGGGGATGAACACTGAAGCTTTCTTT. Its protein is CASRPWTGRTGMNTEAFF.

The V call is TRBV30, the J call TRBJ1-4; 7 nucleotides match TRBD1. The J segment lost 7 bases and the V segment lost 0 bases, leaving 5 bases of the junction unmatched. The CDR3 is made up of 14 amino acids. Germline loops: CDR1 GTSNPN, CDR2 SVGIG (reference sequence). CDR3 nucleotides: TGTGCCTGGAGTGTAGGAGGGGGCGGTGAAAAACTGTTTTTT. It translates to CAWSVGGGGEKLFF.

CDR3 nucleotide sequence: TGTGCCAGCAGCGTAGGCCTAGCGGGAGAACATGAGCAGTTCTTC. Translated: CASSVGLAGEHEQFF. This chain links TRBV9 with TRBJ2-1; 10 bases fit TRBD2. V gave up 0 bases and J gave up 8 bases; unmatched junction bases: 5. Germline V gene data show CDR1 as SGDLS and CDR2 as YYNGEE. The CDR3 loop spans 15 amino acids.

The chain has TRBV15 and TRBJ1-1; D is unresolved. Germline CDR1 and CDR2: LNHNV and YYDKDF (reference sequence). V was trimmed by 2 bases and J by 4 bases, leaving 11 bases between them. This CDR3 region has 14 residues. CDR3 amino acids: CATSRLREVTEAFF. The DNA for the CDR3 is TGTGCCACCAGCAGACTCCGGGAGGTCACTGAAGCTTTCTTT.

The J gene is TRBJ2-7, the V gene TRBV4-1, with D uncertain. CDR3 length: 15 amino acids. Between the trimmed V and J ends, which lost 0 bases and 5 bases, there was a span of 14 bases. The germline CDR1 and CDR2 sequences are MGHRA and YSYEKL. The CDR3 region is CASSQEKGLADEQYF. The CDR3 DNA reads TGCGCCAGCAGCCAAGAAAAGGGCTTAGCAGACGAGCAGTACTTC.

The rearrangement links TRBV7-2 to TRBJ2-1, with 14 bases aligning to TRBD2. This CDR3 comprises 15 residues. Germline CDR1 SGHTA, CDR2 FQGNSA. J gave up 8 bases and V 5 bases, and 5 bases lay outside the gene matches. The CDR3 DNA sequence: TGTGCCAGCAGCCCACAGGGACTAGCGGGAGATGAGCAGTTCTTC. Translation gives CASSPQGLAGDEQFF.

DNA for the CDR3: TGCGCCAGCAGCTTTGCTCCGGGACTAGCGGGAAGGGATGAGCAGTTCTTC. Its translation is CASSFAPGLAGRDEQFF. This chain joins TRBV5-1 and TRBJ2-1; TRBD2 aligns across 13 bases. The CDR3 spans 17 residues. J gave up 8 bases and V 2 bases, and 10 bases lay outside the gene matches. Germline-derived CDR1 and CDR2 are SGHRS and YFSETQ.

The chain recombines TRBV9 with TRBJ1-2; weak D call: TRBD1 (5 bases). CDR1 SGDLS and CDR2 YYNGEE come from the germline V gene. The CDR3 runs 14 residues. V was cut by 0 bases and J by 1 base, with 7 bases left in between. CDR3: CASSVGGVNYGYTF. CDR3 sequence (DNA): TGTGCCAGCAGCGTAGGAGGGGTTAACTATGGCTACACCTTC.